The rows below give T cell receptor beta chains drawn from one sample of a study of blood T cell repertoires in COVID-19. Measured with immunoSEQ multiplex PCR; TCRdb has only the in-frame clones, and not every one. The data contain about 220,000 clones, around 89% of them singletons. What was sequenced was PBMCs or T cells enriched from blood (not recorded which). All receptors derive from a woman in her thirties who had recovered from COVID-19. Both conserved end residues are part of each CDR3. Fields, in order: clone size, CDR3 length, V gene, D gene, J gene, CDR3 DNA, CDR3 protein. The D gene is left open where the match is weak. Not all rows give a size; the values are once, few, many and, for expanded clones, a class.

.,18,TRBV7-2,TRBD2,TRBJ2-6,TGTGCCAGCAGCATAGCGGGGGGAATCCACTCTGGGGCCAACGTCCTGACTTTC,CASSIAGGIHSGANVLTF
.,18,TRBV7-2,TRBD1,TRBJ1-3,TGTGCCAGCAGCTCCCCCCCGGGACAGGGAACTATTGGAAACACCATATATTTT,CASSSPPGQGTIGNTIYF
many,13,TRBV5-1,TRBD1,TRBJ1-1,TGCGCCAGCAGCCGGACAGGGAACACTGAAGCTTTCTTT,CASSRTGNTEAFF
.,14,TRBV11-2,.,TRBJ1-3,TGTGCCAGCAGCTCCCCCCCCCTGGGAAACACCATATATTTT,CASSSPPLGNTIYF
.,15,TRBV9,.,TRBJ1-5,TGTGCCAGCAGCGTAGAGGGACAACGCAATCAGCCCCAGCATTTT,CASSVEGQRNQPQHF
.,14,TRBV7-2,.,TRBJ1-1,TGTGCCAGCAGCTTAGAGGAGGTTAACACTGAAGCTTTCTTT,CASSLEEVNTEAFF
.,13,TRBV12-3/TRBV12-4,TRBD1,TRBJ1-1,TGTGCCAGCCTCGACAGGGGGAACACTGAAGCTTTCTTT,CASLDRGNTEAFF
.,14,TRBV5-1,.,TRBJ1-2,TGCGCCAGCAGCATCGATTCAGGGGACAATGGCTACACCTTC,CASSIDSGDNGYTF
.,15,TRBV4-1,TRBD2,TRBJ2-1,TGCGCCAGCAGCCAGATAGCGGGTCATTACAATGAGCAGTTCTTC,CASSQIAGHYNEQFF
once,15,TRBV5-4,TRBD1,TRBJ2-1,TGTGCCAGCAGCGTGGACAGGACCCCCTACAATGAGCAGTTCTTC,CASSVDRTPYNEQFF
.,15,TRBV28,.,TRBJ1-5,TGTGCCAGCAGTTTAATATCTGTTAGCAATCAGCCCCAGCATTTT,CASSLISVSNQPQHF
.,17,TRBV7-8,.,TRBJ1-6,TGTGCCAGCAGCTTATTTCGGGATCTGGGGGAGGGTTCACCCCTCCACTTT,CASSLFRDLGEGSPLHF
.,16,TRBV4-3,TRBD2,TRBJ2-1,TGCGCCAGCAGCCAAGAGCTAGCGGGGGTTGGGGGTGAGCAGTTCTTC,CASSQELAGVGGEQFF
.,21,TRBV7-8,.,TRBJ1-5,TGTGCCAGCAGCTTCGGTTTTTTGCGACCGGGAGGAAACATTAAAAATCAGCCCCAGCATTTT,CASSFGFLRPGGNIKNQPQHF
.,15,TRBV19,.,TRBJ2-3,TGTGCCAGTAGTCCCCTAGGCAGCCCAATGGATACGCAGTATTTT,CASSPLGSPMDTQYF
.,15,TRBV7-8,.,TRBJ1-5,TGTGCCAGCAGCCGCAGTAGAGGTCTTAATCAGCCCCAGCATTTT,CASSRSRGLNQPQHF
.,14,TRBV7-9,.,TRBJ2-5,TGTGCCAGCAGCTTAGCGTCAAAACAAGAGACCCAGTACTTC,CASSLASKQETQYF
.,13,TRBV27,.,TRBJ2-1,TGTGCCAGCAGTTTAATCGGGGACAATGAGCAGTTCTTC,CASSLIGDNEQFF
once,16,TRBV4-2,.,TRBJ2-6,TGTGCCAGCAGCCCTAACATCGGGTCTGGGGCCAACGTCCTGACTTTC,CASSPNIGSGANVLTF
.,15,TRBV5-6,.,TRBJ1-1,TGTGCCAGCAGCTTGGCCCGGGAGGGGGGCACTGAAGCTTTCTTT,CASSLAREGGTEAFF
.,13,TRBV7-9,.,TRBJ1-6,TGTGCCAGCAGCCAGGACAGATATTCACCCCTCCACTTT,CASSQDRYSPLHF
.,16,TRBV11-3,.,TRBJ1-1,TGTGCCAGCAGCCCCCCCCAACAGGGCTGGAACACTGAAGCTTTCTTT,CASSPPQQGWNTEAFF
.,15,TRBV7-2,.,TRBJ2-2,TGTGCCAGCAGCGAAACGGGACAAGTGACCGGGGAGCTGTTTTTT,CASSETGQVTGELFF
few,16,TRBV11-3,TRBD2,TRBJ2-3,TGTGCCAGCAGCTTGGTTAGCGGGGGGATCACAGATACGCAGTATTTT,CASSLVSGGITDTQYF
once,16,TRBV3-1/TRBV3-2,TRBD1,TRBJ1-2,TGTGCCAGCAGCCAACAAACCGGGACAGAAGTCTATGGCTACACCTTC,CASSQQTGTEVYGYTF
.,14,TRBV7-2,.,TRBJ1-5,TGTGCCAGCAGCCCTCGACGGGGGGACCAGCCCCAGCATTTT,CASSPRRGDQPQHF
.,14,TRBV19,.,TRBJ1-1,TGTGCCAGTAGTATAGATCTCGGGTTCACTGAAGCTTTCTTT,CASSIDLGFTEAFF
once,14,TRBV3-1/TRBV3-2,.,TRBJ1-2,TGTGCCAGCAGCCAAGATCCGCGGGCAGGTGGCTACACCTTC,CASSQDPRAGGYTF
.,21,TRBV5-1,TRBD1,TRBJ2-3,TGCGCCAGCAGCTACCCCGGGGGTGGTATGTTCGGGACAGGGGACTTGGATACGCAGTATTTT,CASSYPGGGMFGTGDLDTQYF
.,10,TRBV29-1,.,TRBJ1-2,TGCAGCGCCACGGACTATGGCTACACCTTC,CSATDYGYTF
.,16,TRBV5-1,.,TRBJ2-6,TGCGCCAGCAGCTTCACAGGGGAGGCTGGGGCCAACGTCCTGACTTTC,CASSFTGEAGANVLTF
.,15,TRBV6-2/TRBV6-3,TRBD1,TRBJ1-2,TGTGCCAGCAGTTACCCGGGACAGGGGGCCTATGGCTACACCTTC,CASSYPGQGAYGYTF
.,15,TRBV4-1,.,TRBJ2-5,TGCGCCAGCAGCCGGACTGAGATCGTTCAAGAGACCCAGTACTTC,CASSRTEIVQETQYF
.,13,TRBV5-6,TRBD1,TRBJ2-1,TGTGCCAGCAATGACAGGGGATGGAATGAGCAGTTCTTC,CASNDRGWNEQFF
.,15,TRBV7-2,TRBD1,TRBJ2-1,TGTGCCAGCAGCCCCAGAGCTGGACAGGACAATGAGCAGTTCTTC,CASSPRAGQDNEQFF
.,11,TRBV6-5,.,TRBJ1-3,TGTGCCAGCACGAGGAGCAACACCATATATTTT,CASTRSNTIYF
.,14,TRBV21-1,.,TRBJ1-2,TGTGCCAGCAGCAAAGGAGGGCTGCGATTTGGCTACACCTTC,CASSKGGLRFGYTF
once,16,TRBV6-5,TRBD2,TRBJ2-3,TGTGCCAGCAGTTACAATAGCGGGGGATATCCAGATACGCAGTATTTT,CASSYNSGGYPDTQYF
.,13,TRBV18,.,TRBJ2-3,TGTGCCAGCGACCTCAGGGGCACAGATACGCAGTATTTT,CASDLRGTDTQYF
.,14,TRBV5-1,.,TRBJ1-1,TGCGCCAGCAGCCGCCCCACCGGGGACACTGAAGCTTTCTTT,CASSRPTGDTEAFF
.,17,TRBV19,.,TRBJ1-2,TGTGCCAGTAGTATCCAGGTTAACAGGATCTCGGCGCAGGGCTACACCTTC,CASSIQVNRISAQGYTF
.,15,TRBV29-1,TRBD1,TRBJ2-5,TGCAGCGTTGGCGTTGGGGACAGGTACCAAGAGACCCAGTACTTC,CSVGVGDRYQETQYF
.,15,TRBV11-1,.,TRBJ2-2,TGTGCCAGCAGCTTAGGCCTTGGCCGGGCCGGGGAGCTGTTTTTT,CASSLGLGRAGELFF
.,14,TRBV4-3,.,TRBJ2-3,TGCGCCAGCAGCCAAGATTCGATAGTCGATACGCAGTATTTT,CASSQDSIVDTQYF